This T cell receptor (beta chain) was identified in a study of CD4 T cells in relation to SARS-CoV-2 and coronaviruses (dated by TCRdb to 2020 to 2022). For context, the study as a whole: The ViraFEST assay cultured PBMCs with antigen for nine to eleven days, then sequenced TCR beta CDR3s to find antigen-specific clonal expansions. Expansion assays from other donors in the study were sequenced with a different, Illumina-based TCR-beta assay. Among the approximately 12 convalescent patients, 8 males and 4 females were included, and two of the subjects were Hispanic. Across all 12 patients in the convalescent cohort, the median age was about 35 years, with a range of roughly 21 to 80 years. At the level of individual TCR clonotypes, the study measured memory CD4+ T cell crossreactivity between SARS-CoV-2 spike protein and common cold coronavirus spike proteins. Samples from three pre-COVID donors and the naive versus memory experiments were sequenced with the Adaptive Biotechnologies TCR-sequencing kit; other data were Illumina-based. HLA restriction was mapped for shared crossreactive spike epitopes using patient-derived lymphoblastoid cell lines.

Naive and memory CD4+ T cells were separated from cryopreserved PBMCs by first enriching for CD4 and then performing EasySep naive CD4+ T cell enrichment. Sorted naive or memory CD4+ T cells (approximately 10^5) were cultured 1:1 with T cell-depleted PBMCs and CEF peptides for nine to eleven days. Each peptide culture condition was generally run in triplicate replicate wells. Ficoll-Paque PLUS gradient centrifugation was used to isolate PBMCs from leukapheresis product or whole blood. PBMCs were either cryopreserved at -140 degrees C or used fresh in the expansion assay. The QIAamp Micro DNA Kit was used to extract genomic DNA from the CD4+ T cells. What the authors observed across the whole study: Compared with monoreactive clones, crossreactive clones had significantly weaker SARS-CoV-2-driven expansion, a result consistent with antigenic imprinting. Sequencing naive versus memory cells indicated that the assay picks up memory recall responses, not primary responses primed during culture. Pre-pandemic and post-infection samples were not both contributed by any donor, so tracing of the source of pre-existing responses was limited. Crossreactivity analysis was centred on spike protein, so crossreactivity against other viral proteins was not assessed. Roughly 70% of donors had memory CD4+ clonotypes that crossrecognized SARS-CoV-2 and at least one common cold coronavirus spike. Small numbers of patients and of tested TCRs limited the study.

V is clipped by 6 bases and J by 7 bases, and the sequence between their germline boundaries is 15 bases long. Including cysteine and phenylalanine, the CDR3 has 13 amino acids. Only the CDR3 DNA is retained, 39 bases long and in frame from the first base. The germline V gene supplies CDR1 MNHEY and CDR2 SVGEGT. CEF-cultured naive and memory CD4+ T cell DNA received survey-level immunoSEQ TCR-beta sequencing. The paper's processing steps were these. During preprocessing, nonproductive sequences were discarded, as were any CDR3s that did not begin with C, did not end with F or W, or were shorter than 7 amino acids. The MANAFEST web app identified antigen-specific clonotypes based on expansion compared with the reference and other culture wells. A clone was considered positive if the clone showed significant expansion compared with the reference culture in 2 of 3 replicate wells at an FDR below 0.05. A further requirement for positive clones was significant expansion compared with all other tandem wells, along with an odds ratio above 5. Cultured and uncultured naive and memory CD4+ repertoires were searched for previously identified spike- and CEF-reactive CDR3s. CDR3 homology was quantified as pairwise Levenshtein distance, calculated with the stringdist R package after three terminal residues were trimmed from each end. Not all clones reach the TCRdb copy of this immuneACCESS table, which keeps in-frame sequences only. Checked studies attribute under half of the gap to unresolved V genes and leave the rest unexplained. V and J calls and clone size are as listed in that table; D and trimming were resolved from the DNA. The sample records about 40,000 clones, 82% of which are singletons. Approximately 4.5% of the sample is taken by the ten largest.

Points on this clone: Its antigen is still unknown. Nothing much larger sits one base from this clone, and base qualities are not available.

The receptor chain draws on TRBV6-2 or TRBV6-3 and TRBJ2-5, with the identity of the D gene unclear. The receptor's source is an adult with COVID-19. Input material: naive CD4+ T cells from PBMCs, cultured in vitro. This specimen's cell subset or site label, per the study, means: naive CD4+ T cells isolated by negative enrichment. At the DNA level, the sequence is TGTGCCAGCAGCTCGGCCGACCTGGGGACCCAGTACTTC. It specifies CASSSADLGTQYF.